This is a list of T cell receptor beta chains from one sample in a study of graft-versus-host responses after intestinal transplantation. No antigen has been assigned to these receptors. Only in-frame clones appear in the TCRdb table, and some are missing; sequencing was by immunoSEQ multiplex PCR. The repertoire holds some 120,000 clones, with about nine tenths as singletons. The material was unstimulated CD4+ T cells sorted from spleen or lymph node cells, obtained before intestinal transplant. These receptors came from a human donor who received an intestinal transplant. Both conserved end residues are part of each CDR3. Each record gives: clone size, V gene, D gene, J gene, CDR3 protein, CDR3 DNA. The D gene is left open where the match is weak. Clone size, where shown, is once, few, many, or a class for clones that have expanded.

clone size: .
V gene: TRBV6-5
D gene: TRBD1
J gene: TRBJ1-5
CDR3 protein: CASHALDRVNQPQHF
CDR3 DNA: TGTGCCAGCCACGCTCTCGACAGGGTAAATCAGCCCCAGCATTTT

clone size: .
V gene: TRBV5-1
D gene: .
J gene: TRBJ2-5
CDR3 protein: CASSYLGGPGETQYF
CDR3 DNA: TGCGCCAGCAGCTACCTCGGGGGGCCAGGCGAGACCCAGTACTTC

clone size: .
V gene: TRBV7-7
D gene: .
J gene: TRBJ2-2
CDR3 protein: CASSSVNTGELFF
CDR3 DNA: TGTGCCAGCAGCTCAGTGAACACCGGGGAGCTGTTTTTT

clone size: .
V gene: TRBV11-2
D gene: TRBD2
J gene: TRBJ2-2
CDR3 protein: CASSRGLAGVYTGELFF
CDR3 DNA: TGTGCCAGCAGCAGGGGACTAGCGGGAGTGTACACCGGGGAGCTGTTTTTT

clone size: .
V gene: TRBV18
D gene: .
J gene: TRBJ1-1
CDR3 protein: CASSPGSGNTEAFF
CDR3 DNA: TGTGCCAGCTCACCAGGGTCGGGAAACACTGAAGCTTTCTTT

clone size: .
V gene: TRBV19
D gene: .
J gene: TRBJ2-2
CDR3 protein: CASSQGNGELFF
CDR3 DNA: TGTGCCAGTAGTCAGGGGAACGGGGAGCTGTTTTTT

clone size: .
V gene: TRBV27
D gene: TRBD2
J gene: TRBJ2-3
CDR3 protein: CASSLRASGGATSTDTQYF
CDR3 DNA: TGTGCCAGCAGTTTAAGGGCTAGCGGGGGGGCGACTAGCACAGATACGCAGTATTTT

clone size: .
V gene: TRBV6-6
D gene: TRBD1
J gene: TRBJ2-5
CDR3 protein: CASSGAGTGEETQYF
CDR3 DNA: TGTGCCAGCAGTGGGGCCGGGACAGGGGAAGAGACCCAGTACTTC

clone size: .
V gene: TRBV7-9
D gene: TRBD1
J gene: TRBJ2-7
CDR3 protein: CASSLRDRRSSSKSYEQYF
CDR3 DNA: TGTGCCAGCAGCTTAAGGGACAGACGATCCTCCTCTAAATCCTACGAGCAGTACTTC

clone size: .
V gene: TRBV7-9
D gene: .
J gene: TRBJ1-1
CDR3 protein: CASSLISYTEAFF
CDR3 DNA: TGTGCCAGCAGCTTAATATCTTACACTGAAGCTTTCTTT

clone size: once
V gene: TRBV7-8
D gene: .
J gene: TRBJ1-5
CDR3 protein: CASRADAGNQPQHF
CDR3 DNA: TGTGCCAGTCGGGCAGACGCAGGGAATCAGCCCCAGCATTTT

clone size: .
V gene: TRBV7-8
D gene: .
J gene: TRBJ1-5
CDR3 protein: CASSWAGHWGNQPQHF
CDR3 DNA: TGTGCCAGCAGCTGGGCGGGGCACTGGGGGAATCAGCCCCAGCATTTT